This T cell receptor beta chain came from a study of blood T cell repertoires in COVID-19. This CDR3 has 16 amino acids. The germline CDR1 and CDR2 sequences are SGHTA and FQGNSA. With V trimmed by 7 bases and J by 1 base, 8 bases remained unmatched. A few counts support this clone. How the authors handled the data: Amplification with reference gene primers provided the estimates of nucleated cell counts. Method: immunoSEQ multiplex PCR; TCRdb's copy keeps in-frame clones and lacks some. For V, J and clone size, that table is used; D and trimming come from the DNA. The data show 200,000 to 250,000 clones, under 85% seen once. It was during active infection that Seattle patients were enrolled and then longitudinally followed.

The sequencing sample was made of peripheral blood. The receptor was isolated from a woman over 75 with COVID-19, enrolled during active disease. This chain joins TRBV7-2 and TRBJ2-2; 8 bases are a match to TRBD1. The CDR3 sequence is CASTFTGTGNTGELFF. In DNA form, the CDR3 reads TGTGCCAGCACCTTCACCGGGACAGGGAACACCGGGGAGCTGTTTTTT.